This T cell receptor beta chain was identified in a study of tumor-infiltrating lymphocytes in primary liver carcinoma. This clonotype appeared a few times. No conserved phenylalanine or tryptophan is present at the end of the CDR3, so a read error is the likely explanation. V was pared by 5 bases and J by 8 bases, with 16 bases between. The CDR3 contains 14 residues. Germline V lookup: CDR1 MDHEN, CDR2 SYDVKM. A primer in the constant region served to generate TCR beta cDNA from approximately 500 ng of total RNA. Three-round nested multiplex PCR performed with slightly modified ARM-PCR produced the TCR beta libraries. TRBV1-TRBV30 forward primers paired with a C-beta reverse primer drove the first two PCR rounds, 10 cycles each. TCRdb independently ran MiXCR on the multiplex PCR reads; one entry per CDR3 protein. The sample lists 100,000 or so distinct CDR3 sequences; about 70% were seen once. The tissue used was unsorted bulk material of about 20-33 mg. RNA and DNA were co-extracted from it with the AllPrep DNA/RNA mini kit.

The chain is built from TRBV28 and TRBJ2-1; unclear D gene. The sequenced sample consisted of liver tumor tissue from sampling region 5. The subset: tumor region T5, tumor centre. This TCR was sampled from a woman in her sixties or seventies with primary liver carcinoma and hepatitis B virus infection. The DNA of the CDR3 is TGTGCCAGCAGTACCCTCCGGACGGCAGATGAGCAGTTCCTC. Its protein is CASSTLRTADEQFL.